This T cell receptor (beta chain) originates from a study of molecular identifiers for immune sequencing clone quantification. Notes on this clonotype: The antigen is not known. This clone may be a read error of a much larger clone one base away.

CDR1 MNHEY and CDR2 SVGEGT come from the germline V gene. There are 15 residues in the CDR3. Overall study findings and caveats: Spiked-in Jurkat TCR RNA corresponding to one cell was reported as detectable against more than 750,000 naive cells.

TCRdb called the PCR reads again in MiXCR, with one record for every CDR3 protein. The sample lists roughly 630,000 distinct CDR3 sequences, roughly 23% occurring once. The sample taken for sequencing was naive CD8+ T cells from blood, with Jurkat cell RNA spiked in. Subset specified: FACS-sorted CD8+CD4-CCR7+CD45RA+ naive T cells. The gene calls are TRBV6-2 or TRBV6-3 and TRBJ2-7, with TRBD2 matching over 7 bases. The sequence came from a human donor in good health. Some libraries in this study had Jurkat cell RNA spiked in. As DNA, the CDR3 is TGTGCCTGCAGTTACCTCACTAGCGAAGTCTACGAGCAGTACTTC. Amino acids: CACSYLTSEVYEQYF.